The 32 T cell receptor beta chains in this list originate from one sample, sequenced in a study of T cells after yellow fever vaccination. TCRdb reprocessed the 5' RACE reads with MiXCR, giving one entry per CDR3 protein. This table holds some 300,000 distinct CDR3 sequences, approximately 3.8% found once. This specimen was PBMCs, taken on the day of the yellow fever booster vaccination. These receptors all stem from a man younger than 30 who received the YFV17D yellow fever vaccine.

This clonotype was detected a few times. The J gene is TRBJ1-4, the V gene TRBV5-1, with D unclear. The germline V gene encodes CDR1 SGHRS and CDR2 YFSETQ. Trimming removed 0 bases from V and 0 bases from J, with 6 bases in between. The CDR3 has 15 amino acids. In nucleotides, the CDR3 is TGCGCCAGCAGCTTGGATGTGGCAACTAATGAAAAACTGTTTTTT. This translates into CASSLDVATNEKLFF.

This clonotype has more than one count but fewer than ten. The chain carries TRBV29-1 and TRBJ2-7, with 7 positions matching TRBD1. The CDR3 has 14 amino acids. The germline V gene has CDR1 SQVTM and CDR2 ANQGSEA. Trimming removed 4 bases from V and 7 bases from J; junction bases left unmatched: 13. The CDR3 DNA reads TGCAGCGTTGCCGAGACAGGGATACACGGGGAGCAGTACGTC. It codes for CSVAETGIHGEQYV.

The gene calls are TRBV4-2 and TRBJ2-4; D gene ambiguous. Deletions cut 0 bases from V and 0 bases from J, with 6 bases between. There are 15 residues in the CDR3. Germline CDR1 reads LGHNA; CDR2 reads YNFKEQ. CDR3 nucleotide sequence: TGTGCCAGCAGCCAAGATGGTCTAGCCAAAAACATTCAGTACTTC. Amino acid sequence: CASSQDGLAKNIQYF.

The genes are TRBV20-1 and TRBJ2-5; 8 positions agree with TRBD2. The CDR3 spans 15 residues. V was clipped by 1 base and J by 1 base; unmatched bases: 5. Germline CDR1 reads DFQATT; CDR2 reads SNEGSKA (reference sequence). In DNA, the CDR3 is TGCAGTGCTAGAGTTCCCGGGGGGGGCCAAGAGACCCAGTACTTC. Protein product: CSARVPGGGQETQYF.

This clonotype was seen repeatedly, ten times or more. The chain uses TRBV12-3 or TRBV12-4 and TRBJ2-1; D is ambiguous. The germline V and J ends were trimmed by 1 base and 6 bases, with 10 bases remaining between them. The CDR3 runs 14 residues. CDR3 amino acids: CASSLDPGSNEQFF. The CDR3 nucleotides are TGTGCCAGCAGTTTAGATCCCGGCAGCAATGAGCAGTTCTTC.

The V and J genes are TRBV11-3 and TRBJ2-2, with 7 positions matching TRBD2. Germline V gene lookup returns CDR1 SGHNT and CDR2 YENEEA. With V trimmed by 3 bases and J by 2 bases, 6 bases remained unmatched. This CDR3 is built from 16 residues. This CDR3 is CASSFLPSGNTGELFF. CDR3 in DNA: TGTGCCAGCAGCTTTCTGCCTAGCGGAAACACCGGGGAGCTGTTTTTT.

This clonotype has only a few counts. The CDR3 region is CASKDPGPNTEAFF. The CDR3 DNA is TGTGCCAGCAAAGATCCAGGGCCGAACACTGAAGCTTTCTTT. The chain recombines TRBV12-3 or TRBV12-4 with TRBJ1-1; the D gene is possibly TRBD1 (5 bases). V was clipped by 7 bases and J by 1 base, with 13 bases between them. The CDR3 is 14 amino acids.

The sample holds many counts of this clonotype. This chain uses TRBV5-1 with TRBJ2-5, with D perhaps TRBD2 (6 bases). The CDR3 runs 14 residues. Germline V lookup: CDR1 SGHRS, CDR2 YFSETQ. Trimming left V 4 bases short and J 5 bases short, with 15 bases between. The CDR3 DNA sequence: TGCGCCAGCAGCCCCGGGGGTTCCGAGGAGACCCAGTACTTC. Encoded protein: CASSPGGSEETQYF. The entire variable domain, with the rest obtained from reference TRBV5-1 and TRBJ2-5, is as follows: KAGVTQTPRYLIKTRGQQVTLSCSPISGHRSVSWYQQTPGQGLQFLFEYFSETQRNKGNFPGRFSGRQFSNSRSEMNVSTLELGDSALYLCASSPGGSEETQYFGPGTRLLVL.

The sample holds a few counts of this clonotype. The chain couples TRBV9 to TRBJ1-2; D is undetermined. The V gene lost 0 bases and the J gene lost 0 bases, with 9 bases spanning the gap. Per germline, CDR1 SGDLS and CDR2 YYNGEE. The length of the CDR3 is 15 residues. CDR3 sequence (DNA): TGTGCCAGCAGCGTAGCTCCGGAGGCTAACTATGGCTACACCTTC. Its protein is CASSVAPEANYGYTF.

This clonotype occurred a few times. In DNA, the CDR3 is TGCAGTGCTAGAGATCTCGGCGGGGGGGCAGATACGCAGTATTTT. It specifies CSARDLGGGADTQYF. This rearrangement joins TRBV20-1 to TRBJ2-3, with TRBD2 matching 9 bases. V gave up 0 bases and J gave up 4 bases; unmatched junction bases: 5. The CDR3 contains 15 residues. Germline loops: CDR1 DFQATT, CDR2 SNEGSKA (reference sequence).

This clonotype has ten or more counts. This chain uses TRBV24-1 with TRBJ1-1; D unresolved. Germline V gene lookup returns CDR1 KGHDR and CDR2 SFDVKD. This CDR3 comprises 14 residues. The V gene lost 4 bases and the J gene lost 6 bases, with 14 bases spanning the gap. CDR3 sequence: CATSDSNPGSEAFF. CDR3 DNA: TGTGCCACCAGTGACTCTAATCCCGGATCTGAAGCTTTCTTT.

The V and J genes are TRBV12-3 or TRBV12-4 and TRBJ2-7; D ambiguous. Deletions cut 1 base from V and 3 bases from J, with 7 bases between. This CDR3 is 13 amino acids long. Written as DNA, the CDR3 is TGTGCCAGCAGTTTAGGGACCAACTACGAGCAGTACTTC. It translates to CASSLGTNYEQYF.

This sequence joins TRBV27 and TRBJ2-6, with 9 bases fitting TRBD1. Germline loops: CDR1 MNHEY, CDR2 SMNVEV (reference sequence). J was trimmed by 0 bases and V by 7 bases; bases with no gene match: 19. The CDR3 length is 21 residues. For the CDR3, the DNA is TGTGCCAGCAAAAAGAGTGGACAGGGGAATGTTCTTACCTCTGGGGCCAACGTCCTGACTTTC. Translating gives CASKKSGQGNVLTSGANVLTF.

The V and J genes are TRBV28 and TRBJ1-2; maybe TRBD1 (6 bases). This CDR3 spans 13 amino acids. V gave up 8 bases and J gave up 2 bases, with 12 bases separating them. From germline, CDR1 is MDHEN and CDR2 SYDVKM. The CDR3 nucleotides are TGTGCCAGCGCTAAGGGGGGAAACTATGGCTACACCTTC. It specifies CASAKGGNYGYTF.

This clonotype was observed many times. The chain uses TRBV4-3 and TRBJ2-7; the D is unclear. The germline V gene has CDR1 LGHNA and CDR2 YSLEER. The germline V and J ends were trimmed by 1 base and 4 bases, with 11 bases remaining between them. This CDR3 has 14 residues. This chain's CDR3 is CASSQVGRSYEQYV. The CDR3 nucleotides read TGCGCCAGCAGCCAAGTCGGAAGATCATACGAGCAGTACGTC.

This clonotype was found a few times. The chain is built from TRBV7-2 and TRBJ2-2; D is ambiguous. CDR3 length: 15 residues. Trimming took off 0 bases at V and 7 bases at J, with 12 bases between the two ends. Germline CDR1 reads SGHTA; CDR2 reads FQGNSA. CDR3 coding DNA: TGTGCCAGCAGCTTAGCCGTTGCGGTCCTCGGGGAGCTGTTTTTT. It yields the protein CASSLAVAVLGELFF.

This clonotype has a count of ten or more. In DNA form, the CDR3 reads TGTGCCAGCAGCTCCATCCGGGATTCACCCCTCCACTTT. It encodes CASSSIRDSPLHF. The chain combines TRBV7-3 with TRBJ1-6; D is unclear. CDR3 length equals 13 residues. V gave up 4 bases and J gave up 8 bases, with 9 bases separating them. CDR1 and CDR2 (germline): SGHTA, FQGTGA.

On this clonotype itself: No DNA is shown, since the ends of the CDR3 on it are uncertain; the CDR3 is the one TCRdb lists. This chain uses TRBV6-2 or TRBV6-3 with TRBJ2-7. Germline V gene lookup returns CDR1 MNHEY and CDR2 SVGEGT. The CDR3 length equals 13 residues, ends included. The CDR3 loop reads CASSTSDIDEQYF.

In its sample, this clonotype was seen a few times. This chain connects TRBV10-3 to TRBJ2-2, with D unclear. Germline V CDR1 and CDR2: ENHRY, SYGVKD. Trimming removed 0 bases from V and 1 base from J, with 6 bases in between. CDR3 size: 15 residues. CDR3 sequence (DNA): TGTGCCATCAGTGAGTCTGGCAGGAACACCGGGGAGCTGTTTTTT. Protein: CAISESGRNTGELFF.

Many counts were recorded for this clonotype. This chain links TRBV5-1 with TRBJ2-3, with a possible D match to TRBD1 (5 bases). Trimming shortened V by 7 bases and J by 0 bases, and 15 bases separated the two germline ends. Germline V CDR1 and CDR2: SGHRS, YFSETQ. The CDR3 is made up of 15 amino acids. CDR3 protein: CASSIDSSSTDTQYF. CDR3 nucleotides: TGCGCCAGCTCCATCGACAGTTCTAGCACAGATACGCAGTATTTT.

The chain links TRBV2 to TRBJ1-1, with D unclear. Trimming stripped 1 base from V and 1 base from J, with 4 bases between. CDR1 is SNHLY, CDR2 FYNNEI, per germline. The length of the CDR3 is 13 residues. The CDR3 here is CASSEEANTEAFF. CDR3 in DNA: TGTGCCAGCAGTGAAGAGGCGAACACTGAAGCTTTCTTT.

This clonotype was detected a few times. The chain links TRBV29-1 to TRBJ2-3; D is possibly TRBD1 or TRBD2 (6 bases each). Germline CDR1 and CDR2: SQVTM and ANQGSEA. The CDR3 is 13 residues long. The ends were cut back, 1 base at V and 6 bases at J, with 11 bases in the middle. The CDR3 sequence: CSVEGGAGDTQYF. The CDR3 coding sequence is TGCAGCGTTGAAGGGGGGGCTGGGGATACGCAGTATTTT.

V is TRBV20-1 and J is TRBJ1-4, with TRBD1 identical over 9 bases. Germline V gene lookup returns CDR1 DFQATT and CDR2 SNEGSKA (reference sequence). The trim removed 2 bases at V and 5 bases at J, leaving 3 bases unmatched. The CDR3 runs 14 residues. As DNA, the CDR3 is TGCAGTGCTAGACCCGGACAGGGGAATGAAAAACTGTTTTTT. It translates to CSARPGQGNEKLFF.

The table lists this clonotype with many counts. CDR3 in amino acids: CASSLTGASDEQYF. The DNA for the CDR3 is TGTGCCAGCAGCTTGACCGGGGCATCCGACGAGCAGTACTTC. The rearrangement links TRBV7-2 to TRBJ2-7; D is perhaps TRBD1 or TRBD2 (5 bases each). V lost 3 bases and J 5 bases, leaving 14 bases between the germline ends. This CDR3 has 14 amino acids. Looked up from germline, CDR1 is SGHTA and CDR2 is FQGNSA.

The chain links TRBV7-2 to TRBJ2-2, with 7 positions matching TRBD2. The germline CDR1 and CDR2 sequences are SGHTA and FQGNSA. Germline trimming cut 5 bases from V and 1 base from J; bases unmatched to any gene: 13. CDR3 length equals 18 residues. The CDR3: CASSVTTSLIGNTGELFF. CDR3 nucleotides: TGTGCCAGCAGCGTCACGACTAGCCTGATTGGGAACACCGGGGAGCTGTTTTTT. The full variable domain, completed using reference TRBV7-2 and TRBJ2-2, is GAGVSQSPSNKVTEKGKDVELRCDPISGHTALYWYRQSLGQGLEFLIYFQGNSAPDKSGLPSDRFSAERTGGSVSTLTIQRTQQEDSAVYLCASSVTTSLIGNTGELFFGEGSRLTVL.

The J gene is TRBJ2-3, the V gene TRBV27, with D perhaps being TRBD1 or TRBD2 (6 bases each). This CDR3 spans 13 amino acids. Trimming took off 7 bases at V and 2 bases at J, with 10 bases between the two ends. CDR1 is MNHEY, CDR2 SMNVEV, per germline (reference sequence). The CDR3 here is CASKRGATDTQYF. The CDR3 nucleotides are TGTGCCAGCAAGAGGGGGGCCACAGATACGCAGTATTTT.

This clonotype came up many times. The J gene is TRBJ2-1, the V gene TRBV5-1, with TRBD2 matching over 9 bases. The CDR3 loop spans 15 amino acids. The germline CDR1 and CDR2 sequences are SGHRS and YFSETQ. V lost 4 bases and J lost 9; bases outside the gene matches: 11. The CDR3 region is CASSPVAGGPSEQFF. CDR3 in DNA: TGCGCCAGCAGCCCCGTGGCGGGGGGGCCAAGTGAGCAGTTCTTC.

Only a few counts were recorded for this clonotype. J is TRBJ2-3 and V is TRBV18; 7 bases align to TRBD2. The CDR3 runs to 15 residues. V shed 8 bases and J 3 bases; nucleotides not matched to a gene: 11. Germline CDR1 is KGHSH and CDR2 is LQKENI. CDR3 in amino acids: CASRRRGVETDTQYF. In DNA, the CDR3 is TGTGCCAGCAGAAGACGGGGGGTTGAGACAGATACGCAGTATTTT.

This clonotype occurred a few times. The chain joins TRBV11-2 to TRBJ1-1; 8 positions agree with TRBD1. The CDR3 runs 15 residues. Germline CDR1 SGHAT, CDR2 FQNNGV. J gave up 1 base and V 5 bases, and 6 bases lay outside the gene matches. Here the CDR3 DNA reads TGTGCCAGCAGCGGATGGACAGGGAAGAACACTGAAGCTTTCTTT. Its protein is CASSGWTGKNTEAFF.

This clonotype has more than one count but fewer than ten. The chain has TRBV5-4 and TRBJ2-5; 7 nucleotides agree with TRBD1. V trimming: 4 bases; J trimming: 5 bases; junction bases outside the gene matches: 8. Germline CDR1 is SGHNT and CDR2 is YYREEE (reference sequence). This CDR3 contains 14 residues. The CDR3 spells CASSVGEGAETQYF. The DNA for the CDR3 is TGTGCCAGCAGCGTGGGAGAGGGGGCTGAGACCCAGTACTTC.

The CDR3 nucleotides are TGCAGTGCTAGAGATGTGGCCAGGGACGGCAGTCAGCCCCAGCATTTT. Residues: CSARDVARDGSQPQHF. The chain recombines TRBV20-1 with TRBJ1-5; D possibly corresponds to TRBD1 (5 bases). This CDR3 contains 16 residues. Germline V gives CDR1 DFQATT, CDR2 SNEGSKA (reference sequence). V shed 0 bases and J shed 6 bases, with 18 bases lying between them.

The sample holds a few counts of this clonotype. The chain links TRBV6-4 to TRBJ2-2; 8 bases map to TRBD1. The CDR3 length is 14 residues. Losses at the gene ends were 8 bases for V and 0 bases for J; bases not matched to a gene: 2. Looked up from germline, CDR1 is MRHNA and CDR2 is SNTAGT. This CDR3 reads CASEGQANTGELFF. CDR3 sequence (DNA): TGTGCCAGCGAGGGACAGGCGAACACCGGGGAGCTGTTTTTT.